The rows below give T cell receptor beta chains drawn from one sample of a study of blood T cell repertoires in COVID-19. The table came from immunoSEQ multiplex PCR; TCRdb's copy has only in-frame clones and leaves some out. The sample lists around 100,000 clones, about 75% occurring once. The sample taken for sequencing was peripheral blood. The receptors were gathered from an elderly man with acute or convalescent COVID-19. Each CDR3 is given with its conserved first and last residue. D genes are given only for firm matches. Expanded clones get a size class; other rows say once, few or many, or leave the size out.

cdr3_length	clone_size	d_call	v_call	j_call	cdr3_aa	cdr3_nt
15	-	TRBD2	TRBV9	TRBJ2-7	CASSSGLAGPREQYF	TGTGCCAGCAGCTCTGGACTAGCGGGGCCTCGCGAGCAGTACTTC
15	-	TRBD2	TRBV7-2	TRBJ2-5	CASSLMFAGVETQYF	TGTGCCAGCAGCTTGATGTTCGCGGGAGTTGAGACCCAGTACTTC
14	-	-	TRBV7-2	TRBJ2-2	CASSSQYSTGELFF	TGTGCCAGCAGCTCTCAGTATTCTACCGGGGAGCTGTTTTTT
15	many	TRBD2	TRBV24-1	TRBJ2-3	CATSGWGGGTDTQYF	TGTGCCACCAGTGGTTGGGGGGGAGGCACAGATACGCAGTATTTT
13	-	-	TRBV6-5	TRBJ1-5	CASSPRENQPQHF	TGTGCCAGCAGCCCGAGAGAGAATCAGCCCCAGCATTTT
13	-	TRBD1	TRBV9	TRBJ2-3	CASSNRGTDTQYF	TGTGCCAGCAGCAACAGGGGGACAGATACGCAGTATTTT
13	-	TRBD1	TRBV5-4	TRBJ1-2	CASSSGTGPGYTF	TGTGCCAGCAGCTCGGGGACAGGGCCCGGCTACACCTTC
12	-	-	TRBV12-3/TRBV12-4	TRBJ1-2	CASSLQGYGYTF	TGTGCCAGCAGTTTACAGGGATATGGCTACACCTTC
14	few	-	TRBV15	TRBJ2-7	CATSRGGLTYEQYF	TGTGCCACCAGCAGGGGGGGGCTTACCTACGAGCAGTACTTC
16	-	-	TRBV4-2	TRBJ1-4	CASSQEMTVINEKLFF	TGTGCCAGCAGCCAAGAGATGACAGTGATCAATGAAAAACTGTTTTTT
15	-	TRBD1	TRBV7-2	TRBJ2-2	CASSPGQGVTGELFF	TGTGCCAGCAGCCCCGGACAGGGGGTCACCGGGGAGCTGTTTTTT
17	once	TRBD2	TRBV25-1	TRBJ2-5	CASSELGSGSSVETQYF	TGTGCCAGCAGTGAATTAGGTAGCGGGAGCTCAGTGGAGACCCAGTACTTC
15	-	TRBD2	TRBV5-6	TRBJ2-1	CASSLDPGRGNEQFF	TGTGCCAGCAGCCTGGACCCGGGGCGGGGGAATGAGCAGTTCTTC
15	-	-	TRBV10-2	TRBJ1-6	CASSETSGSGSPLHF	TGCGCCAGCAGTGAGACCTCGGGGTCCGGTTCACCCCTCCACTTT
14	-	-	TRBV20-1	TRBJ1-5	CSASAPGVRQPQHF	TGCAGTGCTAGTGCTCCAGGGGTCCGTCAGCCCCAGCATTTT
16	-	TRBD2	TRBV27	TRBJ2-2	CASSVPSGGPPGELFF	TGTGCCAGCAGTGTCCCTAGCGGGGGCCCTCCCGGGGAGCTGTTTTTT
12	-	-	TRBV27	TRBJ2-6	CASGPGANVLTF	TGTGCCAGCGGGCCTGGGGCCAACGTCCTGACTTTC